This T cell receptor (beta chain) was captured by sequencing in a study of blood T cells in healthy people across ages. A J-beta primer mix and a sample-barcoded 5' primer were used in a second PCR of roughly 6 to 12 cycles. TCRdb reprocessed the 5' RACE reads with MiXCR, giving one entry per CDR3 protein. The sample shows 1.2 million to 1.5 million distinct CDR3 sequences, roughly 40% of them seen only once. The CDR3 is 15 residues long. V was cut by 2 bases and J by 2 bases, with 13 bases left in between. Germline loops: CDR1 SGHRS, CDR2 YFSETQ. The sample holds a few counts of this clonotype. Peripheral blood samples of around 11 milliliters were drawn from each donor.

The sequence came from a young woman in good health. The chain joins TRBV5-1 to TRBJ2-5; possible D gene TRBD1, 6 bases. Sequenced: blood. The CDR3 region has the DNA TGCGCCAGCAGCTTACAGGGAAGGGAACAAGAGACCCAGTACTTC. Amino acid sequence: CASSLQGREQETQYF.